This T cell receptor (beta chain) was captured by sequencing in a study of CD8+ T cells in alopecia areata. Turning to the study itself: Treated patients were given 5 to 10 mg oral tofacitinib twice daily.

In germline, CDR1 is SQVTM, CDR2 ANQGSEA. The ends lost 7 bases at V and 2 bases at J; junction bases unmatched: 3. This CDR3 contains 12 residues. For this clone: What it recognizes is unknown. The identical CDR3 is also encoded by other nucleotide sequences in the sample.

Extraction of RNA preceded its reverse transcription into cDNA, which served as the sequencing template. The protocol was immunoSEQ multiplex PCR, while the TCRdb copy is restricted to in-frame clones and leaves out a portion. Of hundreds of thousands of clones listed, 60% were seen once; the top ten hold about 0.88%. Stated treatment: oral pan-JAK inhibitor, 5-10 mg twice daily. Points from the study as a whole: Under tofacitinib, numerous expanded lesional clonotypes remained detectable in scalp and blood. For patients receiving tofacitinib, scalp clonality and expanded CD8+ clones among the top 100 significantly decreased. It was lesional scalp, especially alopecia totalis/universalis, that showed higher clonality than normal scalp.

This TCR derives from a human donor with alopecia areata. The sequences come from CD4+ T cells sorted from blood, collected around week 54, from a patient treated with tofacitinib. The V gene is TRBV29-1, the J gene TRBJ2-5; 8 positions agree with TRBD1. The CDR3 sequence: CSGGTGQETQYF. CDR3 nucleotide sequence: TGCAGCGGTGGGACAGGACAAGAGACCCAGTACTTC.